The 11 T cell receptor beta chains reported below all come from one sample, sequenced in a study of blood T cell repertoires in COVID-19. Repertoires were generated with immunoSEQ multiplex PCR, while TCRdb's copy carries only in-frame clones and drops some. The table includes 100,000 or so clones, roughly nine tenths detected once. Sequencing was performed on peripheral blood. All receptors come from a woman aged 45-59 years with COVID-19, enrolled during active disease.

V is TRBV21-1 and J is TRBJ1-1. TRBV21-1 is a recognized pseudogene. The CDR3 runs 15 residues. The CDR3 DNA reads TGTGCCAGCAGCAAAGGGGGGGGAAGCCCCACTGAAGCTTTCTTT. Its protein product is CASSKGGGSPTEAFF.

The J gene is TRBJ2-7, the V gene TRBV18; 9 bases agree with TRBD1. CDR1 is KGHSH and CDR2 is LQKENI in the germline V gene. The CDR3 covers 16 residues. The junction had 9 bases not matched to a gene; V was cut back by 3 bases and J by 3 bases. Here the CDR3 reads CASSPPGQGSGYEQYF. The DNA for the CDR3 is TGTGCCAGCTCACCGCCGGGACAGGGTAGTGGCTACGAGCAGTACTTC.

The CDR3 is CASSLGGQGLLIGYTF. The CDR3 DNA reads TGTGCCAGCAGCTTAGGAGGACAGGGACTTCTGATTGGCTACACCTTC. The chain has TRBV11-3 and TRBJ1-2, with 8 bases matching TRBD1. CDR3 length equals 16 residues. V lost 1 base, J lost 7 bases, and 11 bases stayed unmatched. Per the germline V gene, CDR1 is SGHNT and CDR2 is YENEEA.

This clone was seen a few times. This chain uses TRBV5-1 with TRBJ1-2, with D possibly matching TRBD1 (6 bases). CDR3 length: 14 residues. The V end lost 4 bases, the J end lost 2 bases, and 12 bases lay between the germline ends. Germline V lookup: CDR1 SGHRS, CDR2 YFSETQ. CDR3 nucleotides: TGCGCCAGCAGCCCGGACAGCTTGAACTATGGCTACACCTTC. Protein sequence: CASSPDSLNYGYTF. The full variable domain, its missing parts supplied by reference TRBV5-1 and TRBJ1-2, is KAGVTQTPRYLIKTRGQQVTLSCSPISGHRSVSWYQQTPGQGLQFLFEYFSETQRNKGNFPGRFSGRQFSNSRSEMNVSTLELGDSALYLCASSPDSLNYGYTFGSGTRLTVV.

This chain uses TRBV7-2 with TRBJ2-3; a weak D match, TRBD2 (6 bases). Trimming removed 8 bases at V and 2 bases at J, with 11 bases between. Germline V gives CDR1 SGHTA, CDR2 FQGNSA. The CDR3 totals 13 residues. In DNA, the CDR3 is TGTGCCAGCGGGGGACTCCCCACAGATACGCAGTATTTT. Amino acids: CASGGLPTDTQYF.

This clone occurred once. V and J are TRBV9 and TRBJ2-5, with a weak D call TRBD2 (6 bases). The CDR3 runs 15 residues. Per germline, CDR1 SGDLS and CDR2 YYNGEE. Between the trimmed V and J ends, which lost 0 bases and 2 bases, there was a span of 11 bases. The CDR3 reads CASSVAGLSQETQYF. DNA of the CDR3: TGTGCCAGCAGCGTAGCTGGACTAAGTCAAGAGACCCAGTACTTC.

CDR3 region: CASAGRSTDTQYF. The CDR3 DNA follows: TGTGCCAGCGCGGGCAGGAGCACAGATACGCAGTATTTT. The chain is built from TRBV2 and TRBJ2-3; perhaps TRBD2 as D (5 bases). This CDR3 contains 13 residues. Germline CDR1 is SNHLY and CDR2 is FYNNEI. Trimming removed 8 bases at V and 0 bases at J, with 9 bases between.

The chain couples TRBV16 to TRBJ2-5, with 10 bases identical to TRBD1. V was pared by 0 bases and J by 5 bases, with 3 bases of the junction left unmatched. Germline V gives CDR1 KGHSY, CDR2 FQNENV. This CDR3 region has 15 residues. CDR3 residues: CASSQSGTGVETQYF. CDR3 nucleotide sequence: TGTGCCAGCAGCCAATCCGGGACAGGGGTGGAGACCCAGTACTTC.

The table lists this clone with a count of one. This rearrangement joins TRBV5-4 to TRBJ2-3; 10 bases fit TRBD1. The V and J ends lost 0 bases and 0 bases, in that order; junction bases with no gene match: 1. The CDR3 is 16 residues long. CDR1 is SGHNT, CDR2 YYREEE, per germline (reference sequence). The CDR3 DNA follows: TGTGCCAGCAGCTTGGCGGGACAGGGGAGCACAGATACGCAGTATTTT. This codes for CASSLAGQGSTDTQYF. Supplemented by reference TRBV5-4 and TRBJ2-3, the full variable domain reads ETGVTQSPTHLIKTRGQQVTLRCSSQSGHNTVSWYQQALGQGPQFIFQYYREEENGRGNFPPRFSGLQFPNYSSELNVNALELDDSALYLCASSLAGQGSTDTQYFGPGTRLTVL.

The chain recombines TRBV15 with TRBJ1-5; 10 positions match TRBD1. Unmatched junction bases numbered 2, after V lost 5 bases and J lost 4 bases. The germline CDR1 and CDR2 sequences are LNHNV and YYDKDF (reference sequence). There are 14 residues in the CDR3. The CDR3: CATSRTGGNQPQHF. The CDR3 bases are TGTGCCACCAGCCGGACAGGGGGTAATCAGCCCCAGCATTTT. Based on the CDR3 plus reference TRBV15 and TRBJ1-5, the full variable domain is DAMVIQNPRYQVTQFGKPVTLSCSQTLNHNVMYWYQQKSSQAPKLLFHYYDKDFNNEADTPDNFQSRRPNTSFCFLDIRSPGLGDTAMYLCATSRTGGNQPQHFGDGTRLSIL.

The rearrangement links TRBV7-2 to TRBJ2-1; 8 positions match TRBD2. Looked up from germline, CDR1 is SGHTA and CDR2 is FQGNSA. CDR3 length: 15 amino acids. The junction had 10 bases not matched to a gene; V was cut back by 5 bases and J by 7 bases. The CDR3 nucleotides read TGTGCCAGCAGCCCCCCCGGGGGGGCTTGGAATGAGCAGTTCTTC. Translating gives CASSPPGGAWNEQFF. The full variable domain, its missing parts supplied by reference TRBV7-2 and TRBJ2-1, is GAGVSQSPSNKVTEKGKDVELRCDPISGHTALYWYRQSLGQGLEFLIYFQGNSAPDKSGLPSDRFSAERTGGSVSTLTIQRTQQEDSAVYLCASSPPGGAWNEQFFGPGTRLTVL.